This TCR beta chain is drawn from a study of beta chain features in type 1 diabetes. Findings of the study overall: In cDNA sequencing, cells with high TCR expression could be over-represented.

Expressed TCRB transcripts were sequenced after all isolated RNA was converted to cDNA. TCRdb's copy holds only in-frame clones and misses some; the assay was immunoSEQ multiplex PCR. The sample records about 320,000 clones, 12% to 15% being singletons. This clone was found a few times. No antigen is known for it. CDR1 GTSNPN and CDR2 SVGIG come from the germline V gene (reference sequence). The CDR3 is 15 residues long. The trim removed 0 bases at V and 1 base at J, leaving 3 bases unmatched. CD45RO/CCR7/CD25/CD127/CD95/CD27 sorting isolated CD4+ naive, central memory, regulatory and stem cell-like memory cells.

What was sequenced was central memory CD4+ T cells from blood. V usage is TRBV30 and J usage is TRBJ2-3; 8 bases map to TRBD2. This sequence was found in a man under 40 in good health. CDR3 DNA: TGTGCCTGGAGTGTAAGAGCGGGGGGCACAGATACGCAGTATTTT. This translates into CAWSVRAGGTDTQYF.